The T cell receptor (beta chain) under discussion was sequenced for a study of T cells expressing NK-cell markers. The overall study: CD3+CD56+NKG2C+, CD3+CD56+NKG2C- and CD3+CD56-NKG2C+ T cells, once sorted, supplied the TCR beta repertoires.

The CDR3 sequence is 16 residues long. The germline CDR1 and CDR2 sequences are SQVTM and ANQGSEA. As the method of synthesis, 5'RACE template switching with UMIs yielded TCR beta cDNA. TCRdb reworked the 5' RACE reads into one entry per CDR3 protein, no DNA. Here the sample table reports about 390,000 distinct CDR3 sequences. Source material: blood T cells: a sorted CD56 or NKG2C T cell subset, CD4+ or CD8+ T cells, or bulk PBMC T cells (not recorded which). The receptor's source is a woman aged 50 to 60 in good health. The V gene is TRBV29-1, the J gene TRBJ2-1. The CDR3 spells CSVEDRAGPTYNEQFF.